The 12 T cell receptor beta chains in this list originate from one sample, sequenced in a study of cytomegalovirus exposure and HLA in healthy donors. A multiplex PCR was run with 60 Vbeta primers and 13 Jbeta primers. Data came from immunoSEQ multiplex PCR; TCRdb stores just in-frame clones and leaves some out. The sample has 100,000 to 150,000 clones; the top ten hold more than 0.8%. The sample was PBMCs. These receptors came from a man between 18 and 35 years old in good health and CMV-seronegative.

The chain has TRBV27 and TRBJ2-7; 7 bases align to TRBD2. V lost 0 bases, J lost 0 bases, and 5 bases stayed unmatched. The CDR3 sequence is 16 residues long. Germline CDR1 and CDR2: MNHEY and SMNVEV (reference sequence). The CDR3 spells CASSLSEGGYSYEQYF. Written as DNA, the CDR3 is TGTGCCAGCAGTTTATCTGAGGGAGGGTACTCCTACGAGCAGTACTTC.

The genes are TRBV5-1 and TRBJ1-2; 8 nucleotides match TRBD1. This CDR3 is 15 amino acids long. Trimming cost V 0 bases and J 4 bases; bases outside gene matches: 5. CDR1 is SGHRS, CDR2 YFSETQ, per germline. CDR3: CASSLDNRGGYGYTF. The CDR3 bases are TGCGCCAGCAGCTTGGACAACAGGGGGGGCTATGGCTACACCTTC.

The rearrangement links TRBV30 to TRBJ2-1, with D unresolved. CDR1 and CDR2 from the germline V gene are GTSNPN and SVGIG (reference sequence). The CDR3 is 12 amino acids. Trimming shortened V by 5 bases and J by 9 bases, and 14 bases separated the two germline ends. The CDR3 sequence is CAWSHPTGEQFF. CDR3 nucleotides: TGTGCCTGGTCCCACCCGACGGGTGAGCAGTTCTTC. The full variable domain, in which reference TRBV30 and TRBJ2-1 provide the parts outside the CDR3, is SQTIHQWPATLVQPVGSPLSLECTVEGTSNPNLYWYRQAAGRGLQLLFYSVGIGQISSEVPQNLSASRPQDRQFILSSKKLLLSDSGFYLCAWSHPTGEQFFGPGTRLTVL.

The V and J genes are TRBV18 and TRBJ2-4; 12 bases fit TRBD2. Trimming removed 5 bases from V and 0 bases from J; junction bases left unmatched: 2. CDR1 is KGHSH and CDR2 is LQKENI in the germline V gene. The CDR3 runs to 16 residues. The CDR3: CASSTGLAGAKNIQYF. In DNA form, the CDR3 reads TGTGCCAGCTCAACGGGACTAGCGGGAGCCAAAAACATTCAGTACTTC.

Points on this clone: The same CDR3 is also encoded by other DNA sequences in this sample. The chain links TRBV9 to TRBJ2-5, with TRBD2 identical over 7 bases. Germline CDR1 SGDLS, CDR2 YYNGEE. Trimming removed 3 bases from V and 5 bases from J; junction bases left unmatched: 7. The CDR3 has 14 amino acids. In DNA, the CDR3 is TGTGCCAGCAGCGCCTCGGGGGGAGGCGAGACCCAGTACTTC. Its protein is CASSASGGGETQYF.

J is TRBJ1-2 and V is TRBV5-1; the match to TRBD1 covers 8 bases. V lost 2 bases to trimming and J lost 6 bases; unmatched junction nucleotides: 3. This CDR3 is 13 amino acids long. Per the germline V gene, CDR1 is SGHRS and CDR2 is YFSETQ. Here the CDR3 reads CASSFSGGDGYTF. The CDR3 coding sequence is TGCGCCAGCAGCTTCTCAGGGGGCGATGGCTACACCTTC.

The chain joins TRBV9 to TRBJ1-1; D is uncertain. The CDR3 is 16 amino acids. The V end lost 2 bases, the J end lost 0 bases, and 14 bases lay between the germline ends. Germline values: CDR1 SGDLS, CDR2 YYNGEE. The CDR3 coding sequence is TGTGCCAGCAGCGTGAGTCCGACGGGAATGAACACTGAAGCTTTCTTT. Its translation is CASSVSPTGMNTEAFF.

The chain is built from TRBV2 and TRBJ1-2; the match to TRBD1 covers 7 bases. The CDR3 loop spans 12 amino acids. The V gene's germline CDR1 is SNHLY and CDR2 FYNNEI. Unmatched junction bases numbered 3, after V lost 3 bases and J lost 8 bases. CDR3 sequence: CASSERGQGYTF. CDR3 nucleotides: TGTGCCAGCAGTGAGAGGGGGCAAGGCTACACCTTC.

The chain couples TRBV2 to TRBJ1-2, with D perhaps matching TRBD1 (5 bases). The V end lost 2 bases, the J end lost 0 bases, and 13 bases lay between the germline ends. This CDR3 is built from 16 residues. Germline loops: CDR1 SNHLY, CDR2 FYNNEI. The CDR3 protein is CASSELRQSTNYGYTF. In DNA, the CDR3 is TGTGCCAGCAGTGAACTCCGACAGAGTACTAACTATGGCTACACCTTC.

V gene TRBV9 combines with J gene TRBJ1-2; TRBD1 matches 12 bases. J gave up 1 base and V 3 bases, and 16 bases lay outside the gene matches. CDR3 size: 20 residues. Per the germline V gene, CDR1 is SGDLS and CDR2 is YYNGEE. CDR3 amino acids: CASSDTGTGGKRGSNYGYTF. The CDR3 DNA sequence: TGTGCCAGCAGCGATACCGGGACAGGGGGCAAGCGGGGTAGTAACTATGGCTACACCTTC.

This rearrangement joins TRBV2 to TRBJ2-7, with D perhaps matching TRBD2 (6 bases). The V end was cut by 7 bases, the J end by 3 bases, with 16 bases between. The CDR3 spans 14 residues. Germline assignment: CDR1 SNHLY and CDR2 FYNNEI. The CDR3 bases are TGTGCCAGCATTGACACGGGACTGAGCTACGAGCAGTACTTC. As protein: CASIDTGLSYEQYF.

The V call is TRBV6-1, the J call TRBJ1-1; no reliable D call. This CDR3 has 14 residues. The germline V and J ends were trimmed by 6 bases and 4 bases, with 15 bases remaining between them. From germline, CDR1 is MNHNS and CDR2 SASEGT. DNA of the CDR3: TGTGCCAGCAGATTAGACACGTCTATCACTGAAGCTTTCTTT. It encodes CASRLDTSITEAFF.